This entry lists 10 T cell receptor beta chains sequenced from one sample in a study of human T cells and chemical hapten exposure. Documented time point: patch test 2, 6 weeks after DPC sensitization. The treatment was: therapeutic diphenylcyclopropenone sensitization with weekly scalp DPC. A single record per CDR3 protein comes from TCRdb applying MiXCR to the RACE reads. The sample lists 96,000 or so distinct CDR3 sequences, over 7.5% occurring once. Source: whole blood, taken in connection with sensitization to the hapten diphenylcyclopropenone (DPC). The origin of the receptors is a woman between 35 and 50 years old with alopecia areata. Some clones in this sample may be carry-over from other donors' samples.

In this sample, this clonotype turned up a few times. The genes are TRBV7-9 and TRBJ1-1; D gene uncertain. Between the trimmed V and J ends, which lost 4 bases and 1 base, there was a span of 13 bases. The CDR3 has 15 amino acids. Germline CDR1 is SEHNR and CDR2 is FQNEAQ (reference sequence). CDR3 in DNA: TGTGCCAGCAGCTGGGTCGAGCTCTCGAACACTGAAGCTTTCTTT. Translation gives CASSWVELSNTEAFF.

The sample holds a few counts of this clonotype. This chain links TRBV24-1 with TRBJ2-1, with a possible D match to TRBD1 (5 bases). There are 16 residues in the CDR3. With 0 bases removed from V and 3 bases from J, the gap between germline ends came to 11 bases. Germline-derived CDR1 and CDR2 are KGHDR and SFDVKD. The DNA for the CDR3 is TGTGCCACCAGTGATTTGGGTCAGGGCTTCTACAATGAGCAGTTCTTC. Its protein product is CATSDLGQGFYNEQFF.

This clonotype was observed at least ten times. This chain links TRBV6-2 or TRBV6-3 with TRBJ2-6; D is undetermined. Trimming removed 2 bases at V and 0 bases at J, with 17 bases between. The CDR3 length is 19 residues. Germline CDR1 is MNHEY and CDR2 is SVGEGT. This chain's CDR3 is CASSYAPAFPRSGANVLTF. CDR3 nucleotides: TGTGCCAGCAGTTACGCCCCCGCCTTCCCCCGCTCTGGGGCCAACGTCCTGACTTTC.

Turning to this clonotype: One base away lies a much larger clone, so this may be a sequencing read error. This rearrangement joins TRBV12-3 or TRBV12-4 to TRBJ2-1; the match to TRBD2 covers 10 bases. The J segment lost 12 bases and the V segment lost 0 bases, leaving 11 bases of the junction unmatched. The CDR3 runs to 16 residues. CDR3 region: CASSLAGGAGGTGQFF. The CDR3 bases are TGTGCCAGCAGTTTAGCGGGGGGAGCGGGAGGGACTGGGCAGTTCTTC.

The chain uses TRBV4-1 and TRBJ2-7; 11 bases fit TRBD1. V was pared by 3 bases and J by 7 bases, with 11 bases of the junction left unmatched. Per the germline V gene, CDR1 is MGHRA and CDR2 is YSYEKL. This CDR3 has 16 residues. The CDR3 here is CASSQGIGQGAGEQYF. The DNA for the CDR3 is TGCGCCAGCAGCCAGGGAATCGGACAGGGGGCGGGAGAGCAGTACTTC.

This clonotype was found many times. The gene calls are TRBV7-2 and TRBJ2-3; D is uncertain. The CDR3 consists of 12 residues. Per the germline V gene, CDR1 is SGHTA and CDR2 is FQGNSA. V was clipped by 4 bases and J by 2 bases, with 4 bases between them. The CDR3 nucleotides read TGTGCCAGCAGCTCTTCCACAGATACGCAGTATTTT. Translating it yields CASSSSTDTQYF.

At least ten counts were recorded for this clonotype. The V gene is TRBV20-1, the J gene TRBJ2-2; D unresolved. The ends were cut back, 3 bases at V and 1 base at J, with 18 bases in the middle. This CDR3 region has 17 residues. Looked up from germline, CDR1 is DFQATT and CDR2 is SNEGSKA (reference sequence). The CDR3 DNA is TGCAGTGCTAGCCCCCCGGGTCGCTGGGGGAACACCGGGGAGCTGTTTTTT. It encodes CSASPPGRWGNTGELFF.

V and J are TRBV12-3 or TRBV12-4 and TRBJ1-1, with 7 bases identical to TRBD1. The CDR3 spans 14 residues. V shed 6 bases, J shed 0 bases, and the junction held 4 bases outside the gene matches. The CDR3 DNA reads TGTGCCAGCAGCCCCGGGACAGTGAACACTGAAGCTTTCTTT. Its protein is CASSPGTVNTEAFF.

This clonotype was seen repeatedly, ten times or more. The J gene is TRBJ1-2, the V gene TRBV7-3; tentative D call: TRBD1 (5 bases). Germline V gene sequence: CDR1 SGHTA, CDR2 FQGTGA. This CDR3 spans 12 amino acids. V gave up 6 bases and J gave up 2 bases, with 7 bases separating them. CDR3 region: CASRTANYGYTF. CDR3 nucleotides: TGTGCCAGCAGGACAGCAAACTATGGCTACACCTTC.

This clonotype was seen only a few times. The V gene is TRBV19, the J gene TRBJ2-7; the match to TRBD2 covers 13 bases. Germline V gene data show CDR1 as LNHDA and CDR2 as SQIVND (reference sequence). The V gene end was trimmed by 5 bases and the J gene end by 4 bases; junction bases not matched to a gene: 5. The CDR3 extends over 15 amino acids. CDR3 protein: CASSLGTSGIYEQYF. The CDR3 DNA reads as TGTGCCAGTAGTCTCGGGACTAGCGGGATTTACGAGCAGTACTTC.